Listed below are T cell receptor beta chains from one sample, sequenced in a study of spatial heterogeneity in lung cancer. From the 5' RACE reads, TCRdb called clonotypes with MiXCR, one entry per CDR3 protein. The top ten hold 2.9% of the sample, which has some 52,000 distinct CDR3 sequences, around 7% seen once. The sequenced sample was PBMCs, obtained at surgery. Receptors originate from a female donor with early-stage non-small cell lung cancer. CDR3s include the opening cysteine and the closing phenylalanine or tryptophan. The order of the fields is V gene, J gene, D gene, clone size, CDR3 DNA, CDR3 protein. The D gene is left open where the match is weak. Expanded clones are given a class, and other clones once, few, many or no size at all.

TRBV7-2	TRBJ2-5	.	few	TGTGCCAGCAGTTTCGTGGGGGGTTACGAGACCCAGTACTTC	CASSFVGGYETQYF
TRBV3-1	TRBJ1-2	TRBD1	many	TGTGCCAGCAGCCCAGGGGGGACTGAATCCCACTACTATGGCTACACCTTC	CASSPGGTESHYYGYTF
TRBV2	TRBJ2-5	.	few	TGTGCCAGCACCCGGACATGGAAGGTGGAGACCCAGTACTTC	CASTRTWKVETQYF
TRBV11-1	TRBJ2-1	.	many	TGTGCCAGCAGCGGTACGTCTTACAATGAGCAGTTCTTC	CASSGTSYNEQFF
TRBV20-1	TRBJ2-7	.	.	TGCAGTGCTAGCCCCTCCGGACGGTCCTACGAGCAGTACTTC	CSASPSGRSYEQYF
TRBV12-3/TRBV12-4	TRBJ2-5	TRBD1	many	TGTGCCAGCAGTTTATGGGACAGCCAAGAGACCCAGTACTTC	CASSLWDSQETQYF
TRBV7-2	TRBJ2-7	.	many	TGTGCCAGCAGCTTAGTTGGCTACGAGCAGTACTTC	CASSLVGYEQYF
TRBV5-1	TRBJ2-7	TRBD1	many	TGCGCCAGCAGCTTGCAGGGGGCGTTCGACTACGAGCAGTACTTC	CASSLQGAFDYEQYF
TRBV20-1	TRBJ2-1	.	.	TGCAGTGCTAGAGATCTCGAGGGGAAAAGGTACAATGAGCAGTTCTTC	CSARDLEGKRYNEQFF
TRBV2	TRBJ2-1	.	many	TGTGCCAGCAGTGGGAGTGTAAACCTATACAATGAGCAGTTCTTC	CASSGSVNLYNEQFF
TRBV6-6	TRBJ1-5	TRBD1	many	TGTGCCAGCAATCCACAGGGGGCTCATCAGCCCCAGCATTTT	CASNPQGAHQPQHF
TRBV7-3	TRBJ1-6	.	.	TGTGCCAGCAGCTTTGGGCAGGCCGTTAATGTGCCCCTCCACTTT	CASSFGQAVNVPLHF
TRBV9	TRBJ1-5	.	.	TGTGCCAGCAGCGTTGGCAATCAGCCCCAGCATTTT	CASSVGNQPQHF
TRBV3-1	TRBJ2-7	.	many	TGTGCCAGCAGCCAAGCTGCCCCCTCGGGCGAGCAGTACTTC	CASSQAAPSGEQYF
TRBV7-9	TRBJ1-4	.	many	TGTGCCAGCAGCTTAGGAGGTGAAAAACTGTTTTTT	CASSLGGEKLFF
TRBV7-9	TRBJ2-7	TRBD1	many	TGTGCCAGCAGCTTGGACAGGGTGGTCTGGGAGCAGTACTTC	CASSLDRVVWEQYF
TRBV4-2	TRBJ2-5	TRBD2	many	TGTGCCAGCAGCCAAGATTCTGCGGGGGGGCAAGAGACCCAGTACTTC	CASSQDSAGGQETQYF
TRBV30	TRBJ1-5	.	many	TGTGCCTGGAGTCCGGCCTCCAATCAGCCCCAGCATTTT	CAWSPASNQPQHF
TRBV10-3	TRBJ1-1	TRBD1	many	TGTGCCATCAGTGAGGGCCAGGGGACAGGGGACACTGAAGCTTTCTTT	CAISEGQGTGDTEAFF
TRBV28	TRBJ2-1	.	many	TGTGCCAGCGGCGAGCAGTTCTTC	CASGEQFF
TRBV5-1	TRBJ2-5	.	few	TGCGCCAGCAGCCTGGCCGACAGCCCTCAAGAGACCCAGTACTTC	CASSLADSPQETQYF
TRBV3-1	TRBJ1-2	.	many	TGTGCCAGCAGCCAAGATCTGGGCAGACCCTATGGCTACACCTTC	CASSQDLGRPYGYTF
TRBV5-4	TRBJ2-3	.	many	TGTGCCAGCACCGGTCCGACAGATACGCAGTATTTT	CASTGPTDTQYF
TRBV6-2/TRBV6-3	TRBJ2-1	TRBD1	many	TGTGCCAGCAGTATCACAGGGGAGTACAATGAGCAGTTCTTC	CASSITGEYNEQFF
TRBV4-2	TRBJ2-7	TRBD2	.	TGTGCCAGCAGCCAAGTTAGGGGACTAGCGGGGGGAGAGCAGTACTTC	CASSQVRGLAGGEQYF
TRBV7-9	TRBJ2-7	.	few	TGTGCCAGCAGCTTGGAGCAGGACCTTGACGAGCAGTACTTC	CASSLEQDLDEQYF
TRBV24-1	TRBJ2-3	.	few	TGTGCCACCAGTGACCGCACAGATACGCAGTATTTT	CATSDRTDTQYF
TRBV9	TRBJ1-1	.	many	TGTGCCAGCAGCGTAAAACAGGGCGAAGCTTTCTTT	CASSVKQGEAFF
TRBV12-3/TRBV12-4	TRBJ1-1	.	.	TGTGCCAGCAGTTTAGGCGGAATGCTAGGGGCTGAAGCTTTCTTT	CASSLGGMLGAEAFF
TRBV4-2	TRBJ2-3	.	many	TGTGCCAGCAGCCAACGAATTGCCGGGGGACCCACAGATACGCAGTATTTT	CASSQRIAGGPTDTQYF
TRBV28	TRBJ2-5	TRBD1	many	TGTGCCAGCAGGCCGGGACAGGGGATGGTGACCCAGTACTTC	CASRPGQGMVTQYF
TRBV5-1	TRBJ1-1	.	.	TGCGCCAGCACCCCAAGCGGGCGCGAATACACTGAAGCTTTCTTT	CASTPSGREYTEAFF
TRBV28	TRBJ1-5	.	few	TGTGCCAGCAGACAAACAGGGTCTCATCAGCCCCAGCATTTT	CASRQTGSHQPQHF
TRBV4-3	TRBJ1-4	.	few	TGCGCCAGCAGCCAGGAACCGGGTTCCAACAATGAAAAACTGTTTTTT	CASSQEPGSNNEKLFF
TRBV12-3/TRBV12-4	TRBJ1-2	.	many	TGTGCCAGCAGTTTCGACAGTCTTGGCTACACCTTC	CASSFDSLGYTF
TRBV7-8	TRBJ1-5	.	many	TGTGCCAGCAGCCAACCGTATAGCAATCAGCCCCAGCATTTT	CASSQPYSNQPQHF
TRBV7-9	TRBJ2-7	TRBD2	many	TGTGCCAGCAGCTTAGCCGTAGCGGGGCCTAGCTCCTACGAGCAGTACTTC	CASSLAVAGPSSYEQYF
TRBV12-3/TRBV12-4	TRBJ2-7	.	many	TGTGCCAGCAGTTTAAGGATGGGACTGAGGGAGCAGTACTTC	CASSLRMGLREQYF
TRBV11-2	TRBJ2-5	.	many	TGTGCCAGCAGCTTCCCCGGAGGCAGCCGGATAGCCCAGTACTTC	CASSFPGGSRIAQYF
TRBV12-3/TRBV12-4	TRBJ2-5	TRBD2	many	TGTGCCAGCAGTTGGGGGACTAGCGGGGGAGAGACCCAGTACTTC	CASSWGTSGGETQYF
TRBV19	TRBJ2-1	.	many	TGTGCCAGTAGTAACTGGGGTGAGCAGTTCTTC	CASSNWGEQFF
TRBV19	TRBJ2-5	.	few	TGTGCCAGTAGCGATGACAGATCCCAAGAGACCCAGTACTTC	CASSDDRSQETQYF
TRBV19	TRBJ1-2	TRBD1	.	TGTGCCAGTAGTGACAGGGGCTATGGCTACACCTTC	CASSDRGYGYTF
TRBV28	TRBJ2-3	TRBD1	.	TGTGCCAGCAGTTTATCCTGGGACAGGGGGAGCACAGATACGCAGTATTTT	CASSLSWDRGSTDTQYF
TRBV19	TRBJ1-5	.	many	TGTGCCAGTAGTACTTCGGATGGGGGGCCCCAGCATTTT	CASSTSDGGPQHF
TRBV20-1	TRBJ1-6	.	many	TGCAGTGCTAGAAGGACAGTGGATTGGAGCCTCCACTTT	CSARRTVDWSLHF
TRBV29-1	TRBJ1-2	.	many	TGCAGCGTTGAAGATCAGGGCAACTATGGCTACACCTTC	CSVEDQGNYGYTF
TRBV29-1	TRBJ1-2	TRBD1	many	TGCAGCGTCCTATTGGACAGGGTTGATGGCTACACCTTC	CSVLLDRVDGYTF
TRBV5-1	TRBJ1-5	.	many	TGCGCCAGCAGCTTTCTGGGGGATAGCAATCAGCCCCAGCATTTT	CASSFLGDSNQPQHF
TRBV5-1	TRBJ2-7	TRBD1	many	TGCGCCAGCAGCTTGGGGCAGGGGGCGACAAGGGAGCAGTACTTC	CASSLGQGATREQYF